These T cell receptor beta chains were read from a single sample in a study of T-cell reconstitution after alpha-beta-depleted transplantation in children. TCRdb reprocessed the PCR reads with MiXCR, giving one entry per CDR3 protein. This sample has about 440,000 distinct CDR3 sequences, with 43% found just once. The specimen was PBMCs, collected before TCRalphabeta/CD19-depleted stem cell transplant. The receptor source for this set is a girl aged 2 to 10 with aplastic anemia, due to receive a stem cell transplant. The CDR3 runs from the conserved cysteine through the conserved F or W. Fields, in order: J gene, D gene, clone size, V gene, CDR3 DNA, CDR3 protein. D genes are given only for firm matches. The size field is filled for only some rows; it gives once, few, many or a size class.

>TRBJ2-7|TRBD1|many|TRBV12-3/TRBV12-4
TGTGCCAGCAGTCCGGGGACCGGGACAGGGGCGGTCGAGCAGTACTTC
CASSPGTGTGAVEQYF
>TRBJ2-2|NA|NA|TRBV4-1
TGCGCCAGCAGGAATTCGAACACCGGGGAGCTGTTTTTT
CASRNSNTGELFF
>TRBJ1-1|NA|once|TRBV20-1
TGCAGTGCCGACCTAGAGAGAGGTCGATTAGCTTTCTTT
CSADLERGRLAFF
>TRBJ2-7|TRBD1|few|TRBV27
TGTGCCAGCGCCGGGACAGGGGGCGCCGAGCAGTACTTC
CASAGTGGAEQYF
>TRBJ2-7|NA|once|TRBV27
TGTGCCAGCAGTAAGGGACTCTCAATCCACGAGCAGTACTTC
CASSKGLSIHEQYF
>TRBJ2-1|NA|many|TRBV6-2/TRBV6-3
TGTGCCAGCAGTTACCCGAGTGAGCAGTTCTTC
CASSYPSEQFF
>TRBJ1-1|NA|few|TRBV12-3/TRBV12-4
TGTGCCAACCCCTTGTGGGGGACTGAAGCTTTCTTT
CANPLWGTEAFF
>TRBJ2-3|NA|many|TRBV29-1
TGCAGCGTTGCTAAGGCGGGAAGCACAGATACGCAGTATTTT
CSVAKAGSTDTQYF
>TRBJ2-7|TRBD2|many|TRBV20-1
TGCAGTGCCAGCTCGACTCTAGCGGGAGTCTACGAGCAGTACTTC
CSASSTLAGVYEQYF
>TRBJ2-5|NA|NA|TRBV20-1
TGCAGTGCTAGTATCCCTACTTTAGAGGCAGAGACCCAGTACTTC
CSASIPTLEAETQYF
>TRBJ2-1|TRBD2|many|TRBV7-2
TGTGCCAGCAGCTTAGACGTATCGCCTAGCGGGCTAGAGCAGTTCTTC
CASSLDVSPSGLEQFF
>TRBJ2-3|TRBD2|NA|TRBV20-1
TGCAGTGCTAGGCGGCGGGAGGGCCGCGCAGATACGCAGTATTTT
CSARRREGRADTQYF
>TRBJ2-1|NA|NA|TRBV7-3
TGTGCCAGCACCGGGATCCTCTACAATGAGCAGTTCTTC
CASTGILYNEQFF
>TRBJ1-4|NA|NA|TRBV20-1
TGCGGTGCTAGAGATGCGGACGCAGGGTATGAAAAACTGTTTTTT
CGARDADAGYEKLFF
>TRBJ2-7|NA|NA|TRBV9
TGTGCCAGCAGCGTAGACGGAAGCCCCTACGAGCAGTACTTC
CASSVDGSPYEQYF
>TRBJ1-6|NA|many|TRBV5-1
TGCGCCAGCAGCTTGGCCGCAGACAGGACACCCCTCCACTTT
CASSLAADRTPLHF
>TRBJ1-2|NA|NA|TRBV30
TGTGCCTGGAGCGCCGGGACCCACGCCGATGGCTACACCTTC
CAWSAGTHADGYTF
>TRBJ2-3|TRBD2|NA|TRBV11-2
TGTGCCAGCAGCCACGGGGGGGGCAACACAGATACGCAGTATTTT
CASSHGGGNTDTQYF
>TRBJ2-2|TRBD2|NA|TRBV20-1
TGCAGTGCTCGACTAGCGCACACCGGGGAGCTGTTTTTT
CSARLAHTGELFF
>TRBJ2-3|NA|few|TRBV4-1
TGCGCCAGCAGCCCCAGGGAAGCGCATAGCACAGATACGCAGTATTTT
CASSPREAHSTDTQYF
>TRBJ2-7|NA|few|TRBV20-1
TGCAGTGCCCCTACAGCAGGGGGGTACGAGCAGTACTTC
CSAPTAGGYEQYF
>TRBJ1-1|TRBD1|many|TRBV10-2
TGCGCCAGCAGTGCCCCGAACCGGGACAGAGCTGAAGCTTTCTTT
CASSAPNRDRAEAFF
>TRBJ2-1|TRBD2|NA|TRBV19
TGTGCCGGATTGGGTCTAGCGGGAGGGCACTACAATGAGCAGTTCTTC
CAGLGLAGGHYNEQFF
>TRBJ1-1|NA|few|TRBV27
TGTGCCAGCAGTTTCCAAACAGAGAACACTGAAGCTTTCTTT
CASSFQTENTEAFF
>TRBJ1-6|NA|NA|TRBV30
TGTGCCTGGAGTGTACGGGCAGGGCTTTCACCCCTCCACTTT
CAWSVRAGLSPLHF
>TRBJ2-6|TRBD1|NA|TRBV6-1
TGTGCCAGCAGTGGAGGGACAGTAGGATCTGGGGCCAACGTCCTGACTTTC
CASSGGTVGSGANVLTF
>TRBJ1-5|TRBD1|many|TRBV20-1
TGCAGTGCTAGGAAGGGGAGGGGTAGAGGGGGCGCCGGTCAGCCCCAGCATTTT
CSARKGRGRGGAGQPQHF
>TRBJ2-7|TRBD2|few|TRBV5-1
TGCGCCAGCAGCTCCGGGACTAGGCTACCCTACGAGCAGTACTTC
CASSSGTRLPYEQYF
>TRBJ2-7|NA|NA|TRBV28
TGTGCCAGCAGTTTTTTACAGGGAAACGAGCAGTACTTC
CASSFLQGNEQYF
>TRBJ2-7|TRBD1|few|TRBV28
TGTGCCAGCAGTCTCCTCGACAGGGGTGGGTACGAGCAGTACTTC
CASSLLDRGGYEQYF
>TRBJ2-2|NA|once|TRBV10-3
TGTGCCATCAGTAGCGGTTCCCCGAACACCGGGGAGCTGTTTTTT
CAISSGSPNTGELFF
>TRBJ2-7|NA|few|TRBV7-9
TGTGCCAGCAGCGCCCGTGGACAGCGTAACTACGAGCAGTACTTC
CASSARGQRNYEQYF
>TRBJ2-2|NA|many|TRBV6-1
TGTGCCAGCAGTCCAAGGACGGGCGGGGAGCTGTTTTTT
CASSPRTGGELFF
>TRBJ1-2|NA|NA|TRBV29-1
TGCAGCGCGTCCCCTACAGAGGCTTATGGCTACACCTTC
CSASPTEAYGYTF
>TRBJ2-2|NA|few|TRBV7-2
TGTGCCAGCAGCTTAGATACAGGGTATTCCACCGGGGAGCTGTTTTTT
CASSLDTGYSTGELFF
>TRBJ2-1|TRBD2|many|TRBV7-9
TGTGCCAGCAGTCTCGGCGATAGCGGGAGTTGGAATGAGCAGTTCTTC
CASSLGDSGSWNEQFF
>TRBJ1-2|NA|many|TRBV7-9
TGTGCCAGCGGAGAGGGGGGCGCGGGTGGCTACACCTTC
CASGEGGAGGYTF
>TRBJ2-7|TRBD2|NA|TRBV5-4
TGTGCCAGCAGCTTGGCGGCTAGCGGTTTATCCTACGAGCAGTACTTC
CASSLAASGLSYEQYF
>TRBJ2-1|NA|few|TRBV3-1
TGTGCCAGCAGCCAAGATCTAGGGAGCGGCTACAATGAGCAGTTCTTC
CASSQDLGSGYNEQFF
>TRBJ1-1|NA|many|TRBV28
TGTGCCAGCACCCCGAGCAGGGGCGTGAACACTGAAGCTTTCTTT
CASTPSRGVNTEAFF
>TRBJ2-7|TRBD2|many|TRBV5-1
TGCGCCAGCAGCTTTGTAGCGGGAGCCGGACACGAGCAGTACTTC
CASSFVAGAGHEQYF
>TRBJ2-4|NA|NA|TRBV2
TGTGTCAGCATGGGACGGAGACTTCAATACTTC
CVSMGRRLQYF
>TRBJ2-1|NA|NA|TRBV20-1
TGCAGTGCTAGAAGGCCGGTCTCCTACAATGAGCAGTTCTTC
CSARRPVSYNEQFF
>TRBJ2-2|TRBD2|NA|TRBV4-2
TGTGCCAGCAGGGCCGGGACTAGCGTATTCGGGGAGCTGTTTTTT
CASRAGTSVFGELFF
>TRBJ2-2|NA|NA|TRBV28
TGTGCCAGCAGTTCCGCCCGGACGGGAAACACCGGGGAGCTGTTTTTT
CASSSARTGNTGELFF
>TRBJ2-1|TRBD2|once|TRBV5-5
TGTGCCAGCAGCTTGGTTAGCGGGGAGTTCTTC
CASSLVSGEFF
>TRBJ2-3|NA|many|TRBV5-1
TGCGCCAGCAGCTTAATACCCCCCTTGGAACGTACGCAGTATTTT
CASSLIPPLERTQYF
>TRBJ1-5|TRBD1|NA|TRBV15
TGTGCCACCAGCAGGAAAAAGACAGGGGTCAATCAGCCCCAGCATTTT
CATSRKKTGVNQPQHF
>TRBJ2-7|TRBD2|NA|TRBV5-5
TGTGCCAGCAGCCCGGTGGCGGGAGGAACTTACGAGCAGTACTTC
CASSPVAGGTYEQYF
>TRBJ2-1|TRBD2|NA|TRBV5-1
TGCGCCAGCAGCCCGTGGACTAGCGGGGGGGCTACCTACAATGAGCAGTTCTTC
CASSPWTSGGATYNEQFF
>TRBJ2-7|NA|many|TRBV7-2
TGTGCCAGCAGCCCTTATGAGGCCGGAGGTGTATACGAGCAGTACTTC
CASSPYEAGGVYEQYF
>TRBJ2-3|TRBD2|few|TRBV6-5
TGTGCCAGCAGTTACTCCGGCGTAGCGGGAGGGTATGAGGGTACGCAGTATTTT
CASSYSGVAGGYEGTQYF
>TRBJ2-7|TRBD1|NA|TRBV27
TGTGCCAGCAGTTTATCTGCAGTGGGCGGACAGGCCTACGAGCAGTACTTC
CASSLSAVGGQAYEQYF